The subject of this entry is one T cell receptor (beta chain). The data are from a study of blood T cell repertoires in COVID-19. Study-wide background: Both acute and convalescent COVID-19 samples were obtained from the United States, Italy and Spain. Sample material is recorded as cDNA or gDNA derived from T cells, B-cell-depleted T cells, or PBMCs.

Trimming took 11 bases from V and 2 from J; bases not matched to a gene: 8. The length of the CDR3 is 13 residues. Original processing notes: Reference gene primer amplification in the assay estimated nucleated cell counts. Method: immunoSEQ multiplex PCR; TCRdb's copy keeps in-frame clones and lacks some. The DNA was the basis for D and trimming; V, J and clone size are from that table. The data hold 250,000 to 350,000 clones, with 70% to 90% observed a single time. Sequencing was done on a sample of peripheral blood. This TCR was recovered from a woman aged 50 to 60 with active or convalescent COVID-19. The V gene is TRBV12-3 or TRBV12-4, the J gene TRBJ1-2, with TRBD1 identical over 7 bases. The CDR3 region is CASTGQLNYGYTF. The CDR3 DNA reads TGTGCCTCAACGGGACAGTTAAACTATGGCTACACCTTC.